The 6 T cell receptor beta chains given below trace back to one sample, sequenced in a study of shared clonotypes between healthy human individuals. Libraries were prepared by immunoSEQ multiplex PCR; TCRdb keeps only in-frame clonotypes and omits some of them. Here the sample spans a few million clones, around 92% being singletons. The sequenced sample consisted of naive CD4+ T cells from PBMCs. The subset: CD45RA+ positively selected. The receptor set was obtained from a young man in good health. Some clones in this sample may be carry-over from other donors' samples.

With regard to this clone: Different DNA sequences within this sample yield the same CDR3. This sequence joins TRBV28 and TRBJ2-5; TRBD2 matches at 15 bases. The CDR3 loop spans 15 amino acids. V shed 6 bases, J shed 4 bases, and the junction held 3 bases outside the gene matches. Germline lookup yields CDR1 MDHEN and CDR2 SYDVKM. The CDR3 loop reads CASSPGLAGGETQYF. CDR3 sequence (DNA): TGTGCCAGCAGCCCGGGACTAGCGGGAGGAGAGACCCAGTACTTC.

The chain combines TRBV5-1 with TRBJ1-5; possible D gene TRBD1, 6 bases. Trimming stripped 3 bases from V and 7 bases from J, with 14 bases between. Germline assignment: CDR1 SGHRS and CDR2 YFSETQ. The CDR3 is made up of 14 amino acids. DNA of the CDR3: TGCGCCAGCAGCTCGAGGGGGGAGGGACAGCCCCAGCATTTT. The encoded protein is CASSSRGEGQPQHF.

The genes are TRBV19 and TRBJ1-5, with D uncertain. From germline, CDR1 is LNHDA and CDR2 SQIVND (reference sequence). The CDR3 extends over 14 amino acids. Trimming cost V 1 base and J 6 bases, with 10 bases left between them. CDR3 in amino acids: CASSIVGGVQPQHF. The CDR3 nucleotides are TGTGCCAGTAGTATAGTTGGCGGGGTTCAGCCCCAGCATTTT.

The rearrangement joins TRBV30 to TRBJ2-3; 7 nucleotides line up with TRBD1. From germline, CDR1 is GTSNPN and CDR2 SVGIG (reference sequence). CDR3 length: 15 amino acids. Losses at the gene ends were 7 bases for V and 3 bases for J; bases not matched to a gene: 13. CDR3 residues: CAFTPRTGGTDTQYF. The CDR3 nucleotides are TGTGCCTTTACTCCCCGGACAGGCGGGACAGATACGCAGTATTTT.

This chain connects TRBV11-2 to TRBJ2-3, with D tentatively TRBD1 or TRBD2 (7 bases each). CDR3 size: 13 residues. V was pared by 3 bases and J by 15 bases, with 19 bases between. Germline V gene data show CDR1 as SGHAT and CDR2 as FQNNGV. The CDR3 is CASSLGGGLADYF. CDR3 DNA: TGTGCCAGCAGCTTGGGAGGGGGCCTAGCGGATTATTTT.

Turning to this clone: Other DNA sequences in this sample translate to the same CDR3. The DNA for the CDR3 is TGTGCCAGCAGCCCAGCCGGGGGGGAGACCCAGTACTTC. Amino acid sequence: CASSPAGGETQYF. The rearrangement joins TRBV9 to TRBJ2-5; 7 positions match TRBD2. CDR1 and CDR2 (germline): SGDLS, YYNGEE. The V and J ends lost 4 bases and 5 bases, in that order; junction bases with no gene match: 5. The CDR3 runs to 13 residues.